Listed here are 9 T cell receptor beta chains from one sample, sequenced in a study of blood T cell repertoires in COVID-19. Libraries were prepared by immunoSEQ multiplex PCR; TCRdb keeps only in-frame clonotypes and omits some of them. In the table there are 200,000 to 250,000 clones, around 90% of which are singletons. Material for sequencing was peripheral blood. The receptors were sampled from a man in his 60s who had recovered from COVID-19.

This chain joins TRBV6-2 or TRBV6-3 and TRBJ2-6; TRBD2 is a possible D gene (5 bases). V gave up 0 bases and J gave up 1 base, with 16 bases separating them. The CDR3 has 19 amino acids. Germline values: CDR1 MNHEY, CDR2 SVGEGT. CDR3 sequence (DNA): TGTGCCAGCAGTTACTCGATCTCCCGGGGTCCTTCTGGGGCCAACGTCCTGACTTTC. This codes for CASSYSISRGPSGANVLTF.

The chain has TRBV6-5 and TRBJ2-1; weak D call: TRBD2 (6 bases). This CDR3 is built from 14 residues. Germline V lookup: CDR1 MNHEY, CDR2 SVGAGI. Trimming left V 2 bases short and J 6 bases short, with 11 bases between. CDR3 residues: CASSYPGAGNEQFF. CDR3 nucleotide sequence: TGTGCCAGCAGTTACCCGGGAGCGGGCAATGAGCAGTTCTTC.

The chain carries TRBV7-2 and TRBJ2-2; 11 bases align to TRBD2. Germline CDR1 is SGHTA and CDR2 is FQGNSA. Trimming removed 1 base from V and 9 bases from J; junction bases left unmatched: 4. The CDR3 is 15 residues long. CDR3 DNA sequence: TGTGCCAGCAGCTTAGGACTAGCGGGATTAAGGGAGCTGTTTTTT. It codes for CASSLGLAGLRELFF.

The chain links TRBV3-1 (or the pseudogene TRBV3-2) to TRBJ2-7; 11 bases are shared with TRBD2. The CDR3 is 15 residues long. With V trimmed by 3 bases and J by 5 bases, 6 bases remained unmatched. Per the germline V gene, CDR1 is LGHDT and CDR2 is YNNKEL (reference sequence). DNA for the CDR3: TGTGCCAGCAGCCAGCTGACTAGCGGGGTACACGAGCAGTACTTC. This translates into CASSQLTSGVHEQYF.

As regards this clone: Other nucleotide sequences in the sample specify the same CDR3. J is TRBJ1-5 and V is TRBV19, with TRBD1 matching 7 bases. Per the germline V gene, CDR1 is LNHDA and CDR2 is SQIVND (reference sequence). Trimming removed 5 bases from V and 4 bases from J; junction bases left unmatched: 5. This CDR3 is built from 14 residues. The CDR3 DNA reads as TGTGCCAGTAGTCCGACAGGGCGGAATCAGCCCCAGCATTTT. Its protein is CASSPTGRNQPQHF.

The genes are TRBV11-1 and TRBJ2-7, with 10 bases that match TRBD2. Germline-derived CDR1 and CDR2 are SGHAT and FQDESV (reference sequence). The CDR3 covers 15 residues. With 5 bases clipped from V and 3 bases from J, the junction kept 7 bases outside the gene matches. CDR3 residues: CASSQRLAGRYEQYF. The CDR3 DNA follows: TGTGCCAGCAGCCAGAGACTAGCGGGCCGCTACGAGCAGTACTTC.

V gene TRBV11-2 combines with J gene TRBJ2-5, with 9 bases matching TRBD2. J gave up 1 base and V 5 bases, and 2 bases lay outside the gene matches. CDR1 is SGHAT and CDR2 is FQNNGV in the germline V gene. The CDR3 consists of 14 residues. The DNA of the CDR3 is TGTGCCAGCAGCATGACTAGCGGCCAAGAGACCCAGTACTTC. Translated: CASSMTSGQETQYF.

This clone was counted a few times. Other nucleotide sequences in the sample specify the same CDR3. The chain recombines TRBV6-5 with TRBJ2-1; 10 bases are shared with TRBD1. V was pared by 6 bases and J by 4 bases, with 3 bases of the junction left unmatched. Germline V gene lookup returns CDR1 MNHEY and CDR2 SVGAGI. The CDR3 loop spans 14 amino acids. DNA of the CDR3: TGTGCCAGCAGCCGGGACAGGGGTTACAATGAGCAGTTCTTC. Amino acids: CASSRDRGYNEQFF.

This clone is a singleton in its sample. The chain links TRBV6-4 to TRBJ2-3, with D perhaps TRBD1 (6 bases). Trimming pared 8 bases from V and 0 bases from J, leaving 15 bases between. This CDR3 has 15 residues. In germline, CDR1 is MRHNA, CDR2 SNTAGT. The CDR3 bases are TGTGCCAGCTCCAGGGGTGGGCTGAGCACAGATACGCAGTATTTT. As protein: CASSRGGLSTDTQYF.